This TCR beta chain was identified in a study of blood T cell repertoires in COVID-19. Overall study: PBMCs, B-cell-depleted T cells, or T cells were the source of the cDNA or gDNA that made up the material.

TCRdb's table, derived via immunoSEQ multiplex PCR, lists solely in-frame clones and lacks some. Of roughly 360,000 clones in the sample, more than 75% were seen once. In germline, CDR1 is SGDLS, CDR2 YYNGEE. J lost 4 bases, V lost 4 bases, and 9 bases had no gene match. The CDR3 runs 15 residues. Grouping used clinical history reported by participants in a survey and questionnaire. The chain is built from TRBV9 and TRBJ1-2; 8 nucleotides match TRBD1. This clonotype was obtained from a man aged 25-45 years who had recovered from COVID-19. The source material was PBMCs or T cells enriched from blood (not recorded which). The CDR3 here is CASSPFQTGAYGYTF. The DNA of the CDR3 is TGTGCCAGCAGCCCTTTTCAGACAGGGGCCTATGGCTACACCTTC.